Sequencing of this T cell receptor beta chain was carried out in a study of vaccination and CD4 T cells after COVID-19 (dated 2022 in TCRdb). About the investigation overall: Every convalescent patient had a positive nasal swab PCR test for SARS-CoV-2, with mild disease in roughly 10 patients and severe disease in one. Post-COVID blood samples from convalescent patients were collected a median of around 100 days after diagnosis, with a range of 35 to 161 days. The time from the second vaccine dose to post-vaccine blood sampling had a median of roughly 70 days and ranged from roughly 13 to 241 days. Participants received two doses of either the Pfizer-BioNTech BNT162b2 vaccine (n=8) or the Moderna mRNA-1273 vaccine (n=2). The spike-specific CD4+ TCR repertoire was compared before and after mRNA vaccination in under 11 COVID-19 convalescent patients and a handful of infection-naive healthy vaccine recipients. Control cultures used a CEFX viral epitope pool as positive control, an HIV-1 Nef peptide pool as negative control, or no peptide. Six males and four females were included in the convalescent cohort, with two Hispanic individuals, seven Caucasians, two Asians and one multiracial person represented. Overlapping spike peptide pools from SARS-CoV-2 and from the common cold coronaviruses HCoV-NL63, HCoV-OC43 and HCoV-229E were used as culture stimuli. The study at large found these results: Relatively few convalescent patients were included in the study, and early timepoints after natural infection were not analyzed. Although the median number of SARS-CoV-2-reactive clonotypes went up from roughly 22 after infection to around 39 after vaccination, the increase was not significant. Of the vaccine-specific clones found in convalescent patients, nearly all (304 of 307) were mono-reactive for SARS-CoV-2 spike instead of being cross-reactive with common cold coronaviruses. Among convalescent patients, a median about 90% of the SARS-CoV-2-reactive clones seen after vaccination appeared only after vaccination, which suggests priming specific to the vaccine.

This clonotype was counted between two and nine times. It has no known antigen specificity. No much larger clonotype is one base removed from it; base qualities were not supplied. In light of the paper, this sample's treatment or condition label describes: roughly 10-day PBMC culture with coronavirus spike peptide pools or control peptides (ViraFEST assay). The ViraFEST assay, used in the study, expanded antigen-specific T cells with peptide pools and then identified the expanded clonotypes through TCR sequencing. The convalescent patients' positive SARS-CoV-2 PCR tests fell between March and December 2020, which was before the Alpha, Beta and Delta variants emerged in the United States. Each well held some 2 million PBMCs cultured with roughly 10 ug/ml peptide pools in IMDM containing 5% human AB serum and around 10 IU/ml IL-2. On days 3 and 7, half of the culture medium was replaced with fresh IL-2-containing medium. After 10 days of culture, CD4+ T cells were isolated by negative selection using the EasySep CD4+ T cell isolation kit. PBMCs were separated from whole blood using Ficoll-Paque Plus gradient centrifugation and then either used fresh or cryopreserved at -140C. Culture conditions were generally each tested in triplicate wells.

The germline V gene specifies MNHNS as CDR1 and SASEGT as CDR2. Reading from cysteine to phenylalanine, the CDR3 counts 14 amino acids. Of the read, only the CDR3 DNA is kept; its 42 bases are in frame from base 1. V and J are trimmed by 10 bases and 7 bases, and the gene matches miss 13 bases of the junction. The library was made by PCR. DNA from cultured CD4+ T cells was subjected to TCR sequencing with the Oncomine TCR Beta short-read assay at the Johns Hopkins FTIC core. Genomic DNA was extracted from the cultured CD4+ T cells with the QIAamp micro DNA kit. Oncomine TCR Beta libraries from cultured CD4+ T cells were pooled with unique dual indexes and sequenced on an Illumina iSeq 100. In the source study's methods: Non-productive sequences were filtered out, and CDR3s that did not start with C, did not end with F or W, or were shorter than 7 amino acids were discarded. Antigen-specific clonotypes were identified using the MANAFEST web application through comparison of peptide-stimulated wells with reference and other culture wells. Positive clones required FDR below 0.05, an odds ratio above 5, and productive frequency above 0.1% in at least two of three replicate wells. Cross-reactive clonotypes were defined as significantly expanded in both SARS-CoV-2 spike wells and at least one common cold coronavirus spike condition. Using R version 3.6.1, CDR3 homology was evaluated through Levenshtein distances (stringdist) along with unrooted phylogenetic trees (ape). TCRdb reprocessed the public reads (quality trimming at Q25 with fastp, clone calling with MiXCR) and kept in-frame beta chains. Rows matching on CDR3 protein sequence are summarized as one entry with the most common DNA and genes. TCRdb assigned the V and J calls; the authors' analysis was not used. This sample has roughly 5,000 distinct CDR3 sequences in its table, and nearly 50% of those were observed once. 30% to 40% of the sample comes from the top ten.

The sequence joins TRBV6-1 to TRBJ1-2; 9 bases in the middle match TRBD1. The origin of this receptor is a human donor who had recovered from COVID-19. The sequenced sample was CD4+ T cells from blood, cultured in vitro. The CDR3 protein: CATKWGQGKGGYTF. The sequence in DNA is TGTGCCACCAAATGGGGACAGGGCAAGGGTGGCTACACCTTC.